These 5 T cell receptor beta chains came from one sample sequenced in a study of shared clonotypes between healthy human individuals. Assay: immunoSEQ multiplex PCR; the TCRdb copy retains only in-frame clones and omits some. The sample yields millions of clones, roughly 91% seen once. Naive CD8 cells lacked CD45RO, underwent positive selection for CCR7 and left out terminally differentiated effector memory CD45RA+ cells. The sequenced material came from naive CD8+ T cells from PBMCs. Receptor source: a man in his late teens or twenties in good health. Some clones in this sample may be carry-over from other donors' samples.

The rearrangement joins TRBV11-2 to TRBJ2-3; D is unclear. V lost 4 bases to trimming and J lost 0 bases, with 14 bases between them. Per germline, CDR1 SGHAT and CDR2 FQNNGV. The CDR3 has 16 amino acids. CDR3 nucleotides: TGTGCCAGCAGCTCTCGAGAAGAACTTAGCACAGATACGCAGTATTTT. This sequence encodes CASSSREELSTDTQYF. Full variable domain (remainder filled in from reference TRBV11-2 and TRBJ2-3): EAGVAQSPRYKIIEKRQSVAFWCNPISGHATLYWYQQILGQGPKLLIQFQNNGVVDDSQLPKDRFSAERLKGVDSTLKIQPAKLEDSAVYLCASSSREELSTDTQYFGPGTRLTVL.

The genes are TRBV13 and TRBJ2-5, with 8 bases aligning to TRBD1. V shed 4 bases and J 3 bases; nucleotides not matched to a gene: 7. The germline gives CDR1 PRHDT, CDR2 FYEKMQ (reference sequence). The CDR3 is made up of 15 amino acids. CDR3 amino acids: CASSSQPGGEETQYF. The DNA of the CDR3 is TGTGCCAGCAGCTCCCAACCAGGGGGCGAAGAGACCCAGTACTTC.

This chain joins TRBV29-1 and TRBJ2-1; 11 nucleotides align to TRBD2. After removal of 3 bases from V and 0 bases from J, the junction contained 4 bases not matched to a gene. The CDR3 contains 16 residues. The germline V gene has CDR1 SQVTM and CDR2 ANQGSEA. The CDR3 sequence: CSVEGLADISYNEQFF. The CDR3 DNA reads as TGCAGCGTTGAGGGACTAGCGGATATCTCCTACAATGAGCAGTTCTTC.

This chain links TRBV13 with TRBJ2-7; 7 bases are a match to TRBD1. The trim removed 5 bases at V and 4 bases at J, leaving 11 bases unmatched. The germline V gene has CDR1 PRHDT and CDR2 FYEKMQ (reference sequence). The CDR3 has 15 amino acids. This CDR3 reads CASSDGQVDRYEQYF. CDR3 sequence (DNA): TGTGCCAGCAGCGACGGACAGGTAGATAGGTACGAGCAGTACTTC.

The rearrangement links TRBV5-6 to TRBJ1-4; D uncertain. This CDR3 contains 14 residues. Trimming pared 0 bases from V and 12 bases from J, leaving 15 bases between. Germline CDR1 reads SGHDT; CDR2 reads YYEEEE. The CDR3 region is CASSLGLGPRELFF. DNA of the CDR3: TGTGCCAGCAGCTTGGGTTTAGGCCCTAGGGAACTGTTTTTT.